Below are 25 T cell receptor beta chains sequenced from a single sample in a study of type 1 and type 2 diabetes patients. Genomic DNA was the PCR template. A primer set of 30 forward and 13 reverse primers amplified the CDR3. MiXCR, applied by TCRdb to the multiplex PCR reads, yields one record per CDR3 protein. The sample comprises fewer than 350,000 distinct CDR3 sequences, 47% of which are singletons, and roughly 13% rests with the top ten. Sequencing was performed on peripheral blood mononuclear cells (PBMCs). These receptors originate from a man between 18 and 29 years old with type 2 diabetes.

This clonotype was counted a few times. J is TRBJ2-5 and V is TRBV15; D possibly corresponds to TRBD2 (5 bases). CDR1 and CDR2 (germline): LNHNV, YYDKDF (reference sequence). This CDR3 comprises 15 residues. Trimming removed 3 bases at V and 11 bases at J, with 22 bases between. The CDR3 sequence is CATSSDMSRTWEQYF. CDR3 in DNA: TGTGCCACCAGCAGCGATATGTCCAGGACTTGGGAGCAGTACTTC.

V usage is TRBV19 and J usage is TRBJ2-7; a possible D gene is TRBD1 (6 bases). There are 13 residues in the CDR3. V was shortened by 7 bases and J by 6 bases, with 16 bases between the two germline ends. Germline lookup yields CDR1 LNHDA and CDR2 SQIVND (reference sequence). CDR3 bases: TGTGCCAGTAAAGGCAGGGGTATTTGCGAGCAGTACTTC. Its translation: CASKGRGICEQYF.

In this sample, this clonotype turned up a few times. The chain couples TRBV19 to TRBJ1-2, with D hard to call. V lost 3 bases and J 6 bases, leaving 14 bases between the germline ends. The germline V gene encodes CDR1 LNHDA and CDR2 SQIVND (reference sequence). This CDR3 spans 14 amino acids. CDR3 DNA: TGTGCCAGTAGTATTGAGGCGGCACCCGATGGCTACACCTTC. As protein: CASSIEAAPDGYTF.

The chain combines TRBV27 with TRBJ2-2, with D hard to call. CDR3 length: 16 residues. Per the germline V gene, CDR1 is MNHEY and CDR2 is SMNVEV (reference sequence). The ends were cut back, 7 bases at V and 4 bases at J, with 19 bases in the middle. The CDR3 spells CASMESSGTITGELFF. CDR3 coding DNA: TGTGCCAGCATGGAATCTTCGGGCACCATCACCGGGGAGCTGTTTTTT.

This clonotype was seen a few times. V usage is TRBV27 and J usage is TRBJ2-7, with TRBD1 as a possible D gene (6 bases). Per the germline V gene, CDR1 is MNHEY and CDR2 is SMNVEV (reference sequence). The CDR3 totals 14 residues. Trimming shortened V by 0 bases and J by 3 bases, and 9 bases separated the two germline ends. DNA for the CDR3: TGTGCCAGCAGTTTATCGAAGGGGGTCTACGAGCAGTACTTC. Amino acids: CASSLSKGVYEQYF.

This clonotype has only a few counts. The chain uses TRBV4-3 and TRBJ1-1, with D possibly being TRBD1 (5 bases). The V gene's germline CDR1 is LGHNA and CDR2 YSLEER. Trimming removed 0 bases from V and 10 bases from J, with 21 bases in between. The CDR3 totals 16 residues. Here the CDR3 DNA reads TGCGCCAGCAGCCAAGATCGAGTGGGGGAAGGAGGTGTAGCTTTCTTT. Translating gives CASSQDRVGEGGVAFF.

The chain employs TRBV6-1 and TRBJ2-1; 12 nucleotides agree with TRBD2. Trimming removed 7 bases from V and 7 bases from J; junction bases left unmatched: 8. This CDR3 contains 15 residues. Germline loops: CDR1 MNHNS, CDR2 SASEGT. The CDR3 sequence: CASTLTGTSGNEQFF. The CDR3 DNA reads as TGTGCCAGCACCCTTACCGGGACTAGCGGGAATGAGCAGTTCTTC.

This clonotype came up many times. The chain recombines TRBV25-1 with TRBJ1-2; D ambiguous. The CDR3 is 14 residues long. V shed 5 bases and J shed 0 bases, with 10 bases lying between them. The germline V gene has CDR1 MGHDK and CDR2 SYGVNS. The CDR3 coding sequence is TGTGCCAGCAGTCCCCCGGGGACTAACTATGGCTACACCTTC. Its protein is CASSPPGTNYGYTF.

This chain connects TRBV14 to TRBJ1-1; a weak D match, TRBD1 (6 bases). The CDR3 length is 13 residues. V was pared by 9 bases and J by 6 bases, with 17 bases between. In germline, CDR1 is SGHDN, CDR2 FVKESK. Here the CDR3 DNA reads TGTGCCAGTAGTTGGGAGGGGGTCGCTGAAGCTTTCTTT. This sequence encodes CASSWEGVAEAFF. Full variable domain (rest looked up from reference TRBV14 and TRBJ1-1): EAGVTQFPSHSVIEKGQTVTLRCDPISGHDNLYWYRRVMGKEIKFLLHFVKESKQDESGMPNNRFLAERTGGTYSTLKVQPAELEDSGVYFCASSWEGVAEAFFGQGTRLTVV.

This clonotype turned up a few times. The CDR3 DNA sequence: TGTGCCAGCAGTCAACAGGGTCCCCAAGAGACCCAGTACTTC. As protein: CASSQQGPQETQYF. V is TRBV11-2 and J is TRBJ2-5; weak D call: TRBD1 (6 bases). The CDR3 has 14 amino acids. Germline V gene sequence: CDR1 SGHAT, CDR2 FQNNGV. V lost 6 bases and J 1 base, leaving 12 bases between the germline ends.

This rearrangement joins TRBV7-9 to TRBJ2-7, with 8 positions matching TRBD2. V lost 1 base, J lost 2 bases, and 7 bases stayed unmatched. This CDR3 contains 16 residues. Germline V gives CDR1 SEHNR, CDR2 FQNEAQ (reference sequence). This chain's CDR3 is CASSLGGGGTTYEQYF. Written as DNA, the CDR3 is TGTGCCAGCAGCTTAGGCGGCGGGGGGACTACCTACGAGCAGTACTTC.

The genes are TRBV5-1 and TRBJ1-1; D gene uncertain. Trimming stripped 0 bases from V and 11 bases from J, with 17 bases between. CDR1 is SGHRS and CDR2 is YFSETQ in the germline V gene. CDR3 size: 14 residues. For the CDR3, the DNA is TGCGCCAGCAGCTTGGCAAGACGGGCAGAGGGTGCTTTCTTT. This sequence encodes CASSLARRAEGAFF.

The chain has TRBV12-3 or TRBV12-4 and TRBJ2-5; 12 bases line up with TRBD2. The length of the CDR3 is 14 residues. V dropped 7 bases and J dropped 7; count of bases not matched to a gene: 7. DNA of the CDR3: TGTGCCAGCACCTCCTCTAGCGGGGGGGGGACCCAGTACTTC. Translation gives CASTSSSGGGTQYF.

The sample holds a few counts of this clonotype. This chain joins TRBV7-3 and TRBJ2-1, with 7 bases identical to TRBD2. The CDR3 extends over 15 amino acids. Germline trimming cut 6 bases from V and 1 base from J; bases unmatched to any gene: 6. Germline V gene sequence: CDR1 SGHTA, CDR2 FQGTGA. The DNA of the CDR3 is TGTGCCAGCAGTCCCAGCGGGGCGTCCTACAATGAGCAGTTCTTC. This encodes CASSPSGASYNEQFF.

The table lists this clonotype with a few counts. The chain combines TRBV10-3 with TRBJ2-7, with D possibly TRBD1 on 5 matching bases. Deletions cut 2 bases from V and 3 bases from J, with 11 bases between. Germline CDR1 ENHRY, CDR2 SYGVKD. This CDR3 comprises 14 residues. The CDR3 spells CAISETGVFYEQYF. The CDR3 bases are TGTGCCATCAGTGAGACAGGCGTCTTCTACGAGCAGTACTTC.

This clonotype has at least ten counts. The V and J genes are TRBV10-1 and TRBJ2-6, with TRBD1 matching over 8 bases. The CDR3 runs to 15 residues. J was trimmed by 1 base and V by 10 bases; bases with no gene match: 6. CDR1 WNHNN and CDR2 SYGVQD come from the germline V gene (reference sequence). DNA of the CDR3: TGCGCCAACGGACAGGGAGAGTCTGGGGCCAACGTCCTGACTTTC. Its protein product is CANGQGESGANVLTF.

A few counts support this clonotype. The V gene is TRBV12-3 or TRBV12-4, the J gene TRBJ2-5; D is possibly TRBD1 or TRBD2 (5 bases each). V gave up 7 bases and J gave up 5 bases, with 17 bases separating them. This CDR3 is built from 14 residues. The DNA for the CDR3 is TGTGCCAGCACGGTGTTGGGGGAGTGGGAGACCCAGTACTTC. Amino acids: CASTVLGEWETQYF.

This clonotype was seen more than once but under ten times. V gene TRBV29-1 combines with J gene TRBJ2-7, with D possibly being TRBD2 (7 bases). Between the trimmed V and J ends, which lost 0 bases and 9 bases, there was a span of 12 bases. The length of the CDR3 is 12 residues. Germline CDR1 and CDR2: SQVTM and ANQGSEA. The CDR3: CSVEEGGGGQYF. The DNA for the CDR3 is TGCAGCGTTGAAGAAGGCGGGGGCGGGCAGTACTTC.

About this clonotype itself: The junction departs from germline at one end; a sequencing error may be responsible. This chain joins TRBV9 and TRBJ2-1; D is perhaps TRBD1 (6 bases). The CDR3 loop spans 15 amino acids. Germline CDR1 is SGDLS and CDR2 is YYNGEE. The CDR3 DNA sequence: TGCGCCAGCAGCTTGGACAGTGAGAATTACAATGAGCAGTTCTTC. Residues: CASSLDSENYNEQFF.

This clonotype turned up a few times. The CDR3 nucleotides are TGCGCCAGCAGTAATATTGGGACAGGGGATGGCGAGCAGTACTTC. The encoded protein is CASSNIGTGDGEQYF. The chain uses TRBV10-1 and TRBJ2-7, with 10 nucleotides matching TRBD1. Germline loops: CDR1 WNHNN, CDR2 SYGVQD (reference sequence). V was pared by 5 bases and J by 6 bases, with 10 bases of the junction left unmatched. The CDR3 totals 15 residues.

This clonotype was found a few times. V gene TRBV9 combines with J gene TRBJ1-2, with a possible D match to TRBD1 (6 bases). Trimming left V 4 bases short and J 7 bases short, with 14 bases between. Per the germline V gene, CDR1 is SGDLS and CDR2 is YYNGEE. The CDR3 covers 13 residues. The CDR3 DNA sequence: TGTGCCAGCAGCCCCCGACAGGACTCTGGCTACACCTTC. Protein product: CASSPRQDSGYTF.

This clonotype has just a few counts. The rearrangement joins TRBV19 to TRBJ1-4; 8 bases agree with TRBD1. The V gene's germline CDR1 is LNHDA and CDR2 SQIVND (reference sequence). The CDR3 covers 15 residues. V lost 5 bases and J lost 6; bases outside the gene matches: 8. The CDR3 loop reads CASSVDRGYDEKLFF. The CDR3 DNA is TGTGCCAGTAGTGTCGACAGGGGATATGATGAAAAACTGTTTTTT. Drawing the rest from reference TRBV19 and TRBJ1-4, the complete variable domain is DGGITQSPKYLFRKEGQNVTLSCEQNLNHDAMYWYRQDPGQGLRLIYYSQIVNDFQKGDIAEGYSVSREKKESFPLTVTSAQKNPTAFYLCASSVDRGYDEKLFFGSGTQLSVL.

The rearrangement links TRBV10-3 to TRBJ1-1; TRBD1 aligns across 10 bases. Germline CDR1 is ENHRY and CDR2 is SYGVKD. V lost 9 bases, J lost 1 base, and 8 bases stayed unmatched. CDR3 length: 15 residues. CDR3 DNA sequence: TGTGCCATTTCGGACAGGGGGTACTCGAACACTGAAGCTTTCTTT. Encoded protein: CAISDRGYSNTEAFF.

DNA for the CDR3: TGTGCCAGTAGTAAGGACGGTAACTATGGCTACACCTTC. Its translation is CASSKDGNYGYTF. The chain joins TRBV19 to TRBJ1-2; D unresolved. This CDR3 is built from 13 residues. Trimming took off 4 bases at V and 1 base at J, with 7 bases between the two ends. Germline-derived CDR1 and CDR2 are LNHDA and SQIVND (reference sequence).

In this sample, this clonotype turned up a few times. The gene calls are TRBV15 and TRBJ1-3; D unclear. Trimming stripped 7 bases from V and 1 base from J, with 11 bases between. The CDR3 covers 14 residues. From germline, CDR1 is LNHNV and CDR2 YYDKDF (reference sequence). CDR3 loop: CATTDRDSGNTIYF. The CDR3 DNA follows: TGTGCCACCACTGACCGGGATTCTGGAAACACCATATATTTT.